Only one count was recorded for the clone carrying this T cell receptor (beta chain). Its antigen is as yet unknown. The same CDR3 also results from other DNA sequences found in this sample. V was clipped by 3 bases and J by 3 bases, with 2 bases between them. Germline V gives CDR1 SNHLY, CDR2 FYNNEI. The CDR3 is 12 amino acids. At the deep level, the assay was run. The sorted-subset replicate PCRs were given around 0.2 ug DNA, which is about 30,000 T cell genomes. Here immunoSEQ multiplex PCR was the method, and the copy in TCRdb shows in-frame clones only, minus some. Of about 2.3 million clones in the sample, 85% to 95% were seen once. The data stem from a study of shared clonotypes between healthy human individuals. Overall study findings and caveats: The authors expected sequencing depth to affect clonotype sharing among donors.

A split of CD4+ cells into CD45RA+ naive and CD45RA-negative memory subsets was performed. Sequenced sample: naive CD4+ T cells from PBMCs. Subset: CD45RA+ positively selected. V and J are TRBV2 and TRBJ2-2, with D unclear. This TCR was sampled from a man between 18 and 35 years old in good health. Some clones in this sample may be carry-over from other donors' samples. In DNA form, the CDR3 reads TGTGCCAGCAGTGAGGACACCGGGGAGCTGTTTTTT. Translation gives CASSEDTGELFF.